This TCR beta chain was profiled in a study of neurological immune-mediated disorders. This clonotype was picked up many times. Germline CDR1 SGHAT, CDR2 FQDESV (reference sequence). J lost 13 bases, V lost 4 bases, and 4 bases had no gene match. The CDR3 totals 11 residues. cDNA was made by 5'RACE with 10-nucleotide random UMIs. The yield of each sequencing run was over 170 million TCR-beta sequences from 15-18 subjects. TCRdb itself ran the 5' RACE reads through MiXCR, one entry per CDR3 protein. The table shows under 65,000 distinct CDR3 sequences, with around 24% occurring only once. This sample's time point: technical triplicate 2.

This TCR came from a man in his 60s with HTLV-1-associated myelopathy (HAM/TSP). V usage is TRBV11-1 and J usage is TRBJ2-1; 7 bases align to TRBD2. What was sequenced was PBMCs. The CDR3 sequence is CASSWGLTQFF. CDR3 nucleotide sequence: TGTGCCAGCAGCTGGGGACTAACACAGTTCTTC.